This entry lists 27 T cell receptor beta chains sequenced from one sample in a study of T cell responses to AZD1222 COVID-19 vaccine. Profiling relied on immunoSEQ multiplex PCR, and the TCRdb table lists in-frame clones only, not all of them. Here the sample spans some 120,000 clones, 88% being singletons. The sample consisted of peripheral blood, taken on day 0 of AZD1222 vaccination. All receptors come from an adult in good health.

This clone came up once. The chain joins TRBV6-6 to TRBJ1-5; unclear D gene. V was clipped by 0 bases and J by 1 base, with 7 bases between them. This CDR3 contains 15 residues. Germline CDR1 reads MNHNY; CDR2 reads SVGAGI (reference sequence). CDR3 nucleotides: TGTGCCAGCAGTTACTCGGCTCCAAGCAATCAGCCCCAGCATTTT. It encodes CASSYSAPSNQPQHF.

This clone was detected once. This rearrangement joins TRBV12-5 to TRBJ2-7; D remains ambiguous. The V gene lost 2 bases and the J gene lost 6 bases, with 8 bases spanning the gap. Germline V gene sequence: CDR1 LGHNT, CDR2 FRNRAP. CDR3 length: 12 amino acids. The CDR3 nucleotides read TGTGCTAGTGGTTTGCCAGCAAGCGAGCAGTACTTC. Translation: CASGLPASEQYF.

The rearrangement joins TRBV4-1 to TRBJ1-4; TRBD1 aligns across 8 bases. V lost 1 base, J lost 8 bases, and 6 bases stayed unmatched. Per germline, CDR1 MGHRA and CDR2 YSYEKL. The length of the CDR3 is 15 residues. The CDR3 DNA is TGCGCCAGCAGCCAAGTTGGACAGGGAAGGGAAAAACTGTTTTTT. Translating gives CASSQVGQGREKLFF.

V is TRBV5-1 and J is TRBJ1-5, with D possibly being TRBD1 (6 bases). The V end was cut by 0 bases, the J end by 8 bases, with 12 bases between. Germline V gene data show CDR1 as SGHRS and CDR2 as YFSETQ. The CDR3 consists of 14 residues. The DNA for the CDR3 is TGCGCCAGCAGCTTGGATCCGGGGGCGAAGCCCCAGCATTTT. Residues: CASSLDPGAKPQHF. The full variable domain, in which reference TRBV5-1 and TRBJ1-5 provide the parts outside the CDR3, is KAGVTQTPRYLIKTRGQQVTLSCSPISGHRSVSWYQQTPGQGLQFLFEYFSETQRNKGNFPGRFSGRQFSNSRSEMNVSTLELGDSALYLCASSLDPGAKPQHFGDGTRLSIL.

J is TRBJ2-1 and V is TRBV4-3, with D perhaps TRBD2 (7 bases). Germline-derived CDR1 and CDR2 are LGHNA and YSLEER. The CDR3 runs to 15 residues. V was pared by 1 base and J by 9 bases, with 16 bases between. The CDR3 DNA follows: TGCGCCAGCAGCCAAGCTTGGGGGGGGGCGGTTGAGCAGTTCTTC. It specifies CASSQAWGGAVEQFF.

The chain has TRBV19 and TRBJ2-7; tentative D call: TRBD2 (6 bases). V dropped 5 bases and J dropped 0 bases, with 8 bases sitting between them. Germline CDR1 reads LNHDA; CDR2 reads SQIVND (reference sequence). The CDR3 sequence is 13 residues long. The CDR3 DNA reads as TGTGCCAGTAGTGTGCGGGGCTCCTACGAGCAGTACTTC. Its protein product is CASSVRGSYEQYF.

The DNA of the CDR3 is TGTGCCTGGAAGGTGGGGGGATTTCGGCCATATAATTCACCCCTCCACTTT. Translation gives CAWKVGGFRPYNSPLHF. The chain uses TRBV30 and TRBJ1-6, with TRBD1 as a possible D gene (5 bases). V was cut by 4 bases and J by 4 bases, with 20 bases left in between. Germline CDR1 reads GTSNPN; CDR2 reads SVGIG (reference sequence). This CDR3 is built from 17 residues.

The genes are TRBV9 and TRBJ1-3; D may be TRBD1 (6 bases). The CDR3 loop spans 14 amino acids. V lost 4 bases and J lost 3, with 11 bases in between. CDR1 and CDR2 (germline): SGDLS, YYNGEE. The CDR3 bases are TGTGCCAGCAGCTCCGGGACAAGTGGAAACACCATATATTTT. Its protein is CASSSGTSGNTIYF.

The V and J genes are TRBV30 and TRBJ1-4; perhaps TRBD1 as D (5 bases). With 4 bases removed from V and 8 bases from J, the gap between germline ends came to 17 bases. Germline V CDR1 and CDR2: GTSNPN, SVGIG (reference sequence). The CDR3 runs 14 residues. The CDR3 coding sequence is TGTGCCTGGACGCCGGGACTCGATGGGGAAAAACTGTTTTTT. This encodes CAWTPGLDGEKLFF.

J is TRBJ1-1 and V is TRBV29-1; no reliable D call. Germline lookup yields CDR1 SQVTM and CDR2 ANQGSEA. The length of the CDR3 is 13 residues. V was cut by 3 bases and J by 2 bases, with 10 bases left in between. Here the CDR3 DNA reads TGCAGCGTTGACAAAAACAGTAACACTGAAGCTTTCTTT. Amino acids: CSVDKNSNTEAFF. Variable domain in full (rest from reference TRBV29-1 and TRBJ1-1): SAVISQKPSRDICQRGTSLTIQCQVDSQVTMMFWYRQQPGQSLTLIATANQGSEATYESGFVIDKFPISRPNLTFSTLTVSNMSPEDSSIYLCSVDKNSNTEAFFGQGTRLTVV.

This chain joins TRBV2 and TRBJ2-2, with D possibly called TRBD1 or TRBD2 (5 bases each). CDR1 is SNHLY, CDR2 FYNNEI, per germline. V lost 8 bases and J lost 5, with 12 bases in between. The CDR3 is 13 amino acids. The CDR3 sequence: CASSFGATGELFF. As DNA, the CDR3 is TGTGCCAGCTCCTTCGGGGCAACCGGGGAGCTGTTTTTT.

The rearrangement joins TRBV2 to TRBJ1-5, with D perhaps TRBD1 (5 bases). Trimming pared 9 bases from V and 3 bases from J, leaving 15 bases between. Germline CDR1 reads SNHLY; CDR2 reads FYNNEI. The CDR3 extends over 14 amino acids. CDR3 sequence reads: CASRLQGDNQPQHF. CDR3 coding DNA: TGTGCCAGTAGACTTCAGGGTGACAATCAGCCCCAGCATTTT. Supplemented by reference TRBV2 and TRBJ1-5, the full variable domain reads EPEVTQTPSHQVTQMGQEVILRCVPISNHLYFYWYRQILGQKVEFLVSFYNNEISEKSEIFDDQFSVERPDGSNFTLKIRSTKLEDSAMYFCASRLQGDNQPQHFGDGTRLSIL.

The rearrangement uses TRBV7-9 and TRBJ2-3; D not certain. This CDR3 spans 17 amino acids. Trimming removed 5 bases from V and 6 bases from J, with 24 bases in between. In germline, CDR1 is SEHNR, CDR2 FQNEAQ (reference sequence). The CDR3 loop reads CASSNKVSWTTGDTQYF. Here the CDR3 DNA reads TGTGCCAGCAGCAATAAGGTTTCCTGGACCACTGGGGATACGCAGTATTTT.

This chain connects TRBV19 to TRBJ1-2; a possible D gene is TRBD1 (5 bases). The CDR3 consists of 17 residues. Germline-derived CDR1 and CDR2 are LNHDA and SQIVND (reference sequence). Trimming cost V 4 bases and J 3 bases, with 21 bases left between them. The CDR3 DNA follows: TGTGCCAGTAGTACCAACCCCAGGGTACCGAACGACTATGGCTACACCTTC. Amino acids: CASSTNPRVPNDYGYTF. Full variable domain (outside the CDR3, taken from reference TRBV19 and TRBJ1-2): DGGITQSPKYLFRKEGQNVTLSCEQNLNHDAMYWYRQDPGQGLRLIYYSQIVNDFQKGDIAEGYSVSREKKESFPLTVTSAQKNPTAFYLCASSTNPRVPNDYGYTFGSGTRLTVV.

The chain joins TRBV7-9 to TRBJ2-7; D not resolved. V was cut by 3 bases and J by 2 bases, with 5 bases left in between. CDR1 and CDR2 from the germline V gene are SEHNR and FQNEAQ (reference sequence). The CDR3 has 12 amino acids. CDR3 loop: CASSFDTYEQYF. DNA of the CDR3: TGTGCCAGCAGCTTTGACACCTACGAGCAGTACTTC.

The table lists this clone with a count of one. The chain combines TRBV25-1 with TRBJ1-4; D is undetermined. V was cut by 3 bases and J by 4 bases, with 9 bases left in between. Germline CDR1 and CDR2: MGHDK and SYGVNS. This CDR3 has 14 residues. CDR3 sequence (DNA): TGTGCCAGCAGTGACTCCCTCGGTAATGAAAAACTGTTTTTT. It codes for CASSDSLGNEKLFF.

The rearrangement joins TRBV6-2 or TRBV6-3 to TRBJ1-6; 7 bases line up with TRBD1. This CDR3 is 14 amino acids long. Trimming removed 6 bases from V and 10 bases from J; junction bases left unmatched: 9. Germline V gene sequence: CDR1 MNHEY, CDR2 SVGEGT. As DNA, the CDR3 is TGTGCCAGCAGCCCTACAGGGGTACGATCACCCCTCCACTTT. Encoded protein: CASSPTGVRSPLHF.

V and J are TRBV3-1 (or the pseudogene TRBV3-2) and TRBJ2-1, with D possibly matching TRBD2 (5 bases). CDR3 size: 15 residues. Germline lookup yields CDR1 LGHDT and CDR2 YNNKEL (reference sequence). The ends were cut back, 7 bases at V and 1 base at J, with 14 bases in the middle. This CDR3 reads CASNPRGGSYNEQFF. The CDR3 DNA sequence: TGTGCCAGCAACCCCCGTGGCGGGTCCTACAATGAGCAGTTCTTC.

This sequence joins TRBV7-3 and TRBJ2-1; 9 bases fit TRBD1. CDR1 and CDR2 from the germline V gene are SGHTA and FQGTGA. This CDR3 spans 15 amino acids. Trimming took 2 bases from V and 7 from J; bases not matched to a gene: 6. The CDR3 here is CASSLRTGAANEQFF. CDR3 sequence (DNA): TGTGCCAGCAGCTTACGGACAGGGGCTGCAAATGAGCAGTTCTTC.

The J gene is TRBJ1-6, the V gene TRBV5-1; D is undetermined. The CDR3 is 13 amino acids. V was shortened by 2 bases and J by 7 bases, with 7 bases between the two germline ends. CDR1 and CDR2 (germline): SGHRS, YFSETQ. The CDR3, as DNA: TGCGCCAGCAGCTTACAACAGAATTCACCCCTCCACTTT. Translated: CASSLQQNSPLHF.

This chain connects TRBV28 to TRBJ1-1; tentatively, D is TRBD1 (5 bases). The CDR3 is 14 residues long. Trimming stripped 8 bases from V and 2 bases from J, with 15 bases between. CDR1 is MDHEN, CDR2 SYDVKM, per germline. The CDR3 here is CASGRSGGNTEAFF. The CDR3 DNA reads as TGTGCCAGCGGCCGGAGTGGGGGTAACACTGAAGCTTTCTTT.

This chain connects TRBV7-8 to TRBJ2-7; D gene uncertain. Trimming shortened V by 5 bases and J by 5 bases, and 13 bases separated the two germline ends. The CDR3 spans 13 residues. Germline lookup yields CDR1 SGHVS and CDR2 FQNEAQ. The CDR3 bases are TGTGCCAGCAGCCTACCAGGTCGCGACGAGCAGTACTTC. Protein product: CASSLPGRDEQYF.

CDR3 in amino acids: CASSDRFTYEQYF. DNA for the CDR3: TGTGCCAGCAGTGATAGGTTTACCTACGAGCAGTACTTC. The chain carries TRBV6-1 and TRBJ2-7; no firm D call. There are 13 residues in the CDR3. Germline V gene sequence: CDR1 MNHNS, CDR2 SASEGT. Trimming left V 3 bases short and J 2 bases short, with 8 bases between.

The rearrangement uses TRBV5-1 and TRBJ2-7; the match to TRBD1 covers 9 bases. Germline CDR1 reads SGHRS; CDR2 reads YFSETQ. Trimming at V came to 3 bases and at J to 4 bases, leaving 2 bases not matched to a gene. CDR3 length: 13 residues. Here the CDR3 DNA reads TGCGCCAGCAGCTGGGACAGGGAGTACGAGCAGTACTTC. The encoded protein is CASSWDREYEQYF.

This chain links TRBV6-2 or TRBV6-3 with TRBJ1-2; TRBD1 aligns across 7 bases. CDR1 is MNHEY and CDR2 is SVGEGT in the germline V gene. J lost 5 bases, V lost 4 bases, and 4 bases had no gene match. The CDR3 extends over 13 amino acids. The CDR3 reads CASSSTGAYGYTF. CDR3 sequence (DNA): TGTGCCAGCAGTTCCACAGGGGCTTATGGCTACACCTTC.

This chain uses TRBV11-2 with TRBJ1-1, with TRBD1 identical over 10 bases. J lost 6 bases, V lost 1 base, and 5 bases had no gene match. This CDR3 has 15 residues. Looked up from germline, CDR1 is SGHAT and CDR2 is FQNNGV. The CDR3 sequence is CASSLGRQGASEAFF. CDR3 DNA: TGTGCCAGCAGCTTAGGGCGACAGGGGGCGTCTGAAGCTTTCTTT.

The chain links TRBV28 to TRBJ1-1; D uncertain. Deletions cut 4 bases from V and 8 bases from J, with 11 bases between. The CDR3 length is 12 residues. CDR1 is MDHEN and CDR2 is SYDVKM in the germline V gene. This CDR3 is CASSSNDREAFF. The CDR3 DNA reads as TGTGCCAGCAGTTCAAACGACCGGGAAGCTTTCTTT. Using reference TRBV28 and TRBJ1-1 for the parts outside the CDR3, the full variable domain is DVKVTQSSRYLVKRTGEKVFLECVQDMDHENMFWYRQDPGLGLRLIYFSYDVKMKEKGDIPEGYSVSREKKERFSLILESASTNQTSMYLCASSSNDREAFFGQGTRLTVV.